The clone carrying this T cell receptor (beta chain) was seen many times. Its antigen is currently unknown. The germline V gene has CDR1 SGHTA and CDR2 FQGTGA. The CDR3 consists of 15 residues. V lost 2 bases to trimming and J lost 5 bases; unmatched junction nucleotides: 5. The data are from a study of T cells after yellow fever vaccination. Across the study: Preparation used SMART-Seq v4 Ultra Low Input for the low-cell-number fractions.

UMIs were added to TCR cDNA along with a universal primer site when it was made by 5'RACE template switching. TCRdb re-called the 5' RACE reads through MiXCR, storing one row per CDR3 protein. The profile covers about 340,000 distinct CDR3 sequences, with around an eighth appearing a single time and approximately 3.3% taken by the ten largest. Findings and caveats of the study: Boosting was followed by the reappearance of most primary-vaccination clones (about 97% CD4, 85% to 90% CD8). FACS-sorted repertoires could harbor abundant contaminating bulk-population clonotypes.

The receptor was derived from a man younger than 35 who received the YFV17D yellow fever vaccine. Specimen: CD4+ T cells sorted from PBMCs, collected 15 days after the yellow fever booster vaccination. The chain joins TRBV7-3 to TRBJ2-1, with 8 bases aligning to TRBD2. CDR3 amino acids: CASSLEGGGNNEQFF. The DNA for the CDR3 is TGTGCCAGCAGCTTAGAGGGCGGGGGGAACAATGAGCAGTTCTTC. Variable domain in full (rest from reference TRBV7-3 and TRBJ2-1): GAGVSQTPSNKVTEKGKYVELRCDPISGHTALYWYRQSLGQGPEFLIYFQGTGAADDSGLPNDRFFAVRPEGSVSTLKIQRTERGDSAVYLCASSLEGGGNNEQFFGPGTRLTVL.